Listed below are T cell receptor beta chains from one sample, sequenced in a study of blood T cell repertoires in COVID-19. Repertoires were generated with immunoSEQ multiplex PCR, while TCRdb's copy carries only in-frame clones and drops some. The repertoire includes about 160,000 clones, roughly 86% of them detected once, and roughly 4% sits in the top ten. Sequencing was done on a sample of peripheral blood. The receptor source for this set is a woman in her sixties who had recovered from COVID-19. Each CDR3 is given with its conserved first and last residue. The order of the fields is clone size, J gene, D gene, V gene, CDR3 protein, CDR3 DNA. A D gene is named only where the DNA matches it firmly. Size values are once, few and many counts, or a class for expanded clones, and some rows have none.

clone size: once
J gene: TRBJ2-3
D gene: NA
V gene: TRBV24-1
CDR3 protein: CATSWPGNDTQYF
CDR3 DNA: TGTGCCACCAGTTGGCCAGGGAACGATACGCAGTATTTT

clone size: NA
J gene: TRBJ2-2
D gene: TRBD1
V gene: TRBV2
CDR3 protein: CASSGQGGVTGELFF
CDR3 DNA: TGTGCCAGCAGTGGACAGGGTGGGGTCACCGGGGAGCTGTTTTTT

clone size: NA
J gene: TRBJ1-2
D gene: TRBD1
V gene: TRBV6-5
CDR3 protein: CASRTLRQGAGGYTF
CDR3 DNA: TGTGCCAGCAGGACCTTAAGACAGGGGGCTGGAGGCTACACCTTC

clone size: NA
J gene: TRBJ1-2
D gene: TRBD1
V gene: TRBV16
CDR3 protein: CASSQLRGRQGANYGYTF
CDR3 DNA: TGTGCCAGCAGCCAGCTCCGGGGCCGACAGGGGGCTAACTATGGCTACACCTTC

clone size: NA
J gene: TRBJ1-4
D gene: NA
V gene: TRBV9
CDR3 protein: CASSVAGRATNEKLFF
CDR3 DNA: TGTGCCAGCAGCGTAGCCGGCAGGGCTACTAATGAAAAACTGTTTTTT

clone size: NA
J gene: TRBJ2-6
D gene: NA
V gene: TRBV19
CDR3 protein: CASSTLTTGSGANVLTF
CDR3 DNA: TGTGCCAGTAGTACCCTCACAACAGGCTCTGGGGCCAACGTCCTGACTTTC

clone size: NA
J gene: TRBJ2-7
D gene: TRBD1
V gene: TRBV25-1
CDR3 protein: CASSATGQGYEQYF
CDR3 DNA: TGTGCCAGCAGCGCCACGGGACAGGGTTACGAGCAGTACTTC

clone size: NA
J gene: TRBJ2-2
D gene: TRBD2
V gene: TRBV18
CDR3 protein: CASSPSSGSNTGELFF
CDR3 DNA: TGTGCCAGCTCACCCTCTAGCGGGTCCAACACCGGGGAGCTGTTTTTT

clone size: once
J gene: TRBJ1-4
D gene: NA
V gene: TRBV18
CDR3 protein: CASSQNQVQGGEKLFF
CDR3 DNA: TGTGCCAGCTCACAGAACCAGGTCCAAGGGGGAGAAAAACTGTTTTTT

clone size: NA
J gene: TRBJ2-7
D gene: NA
V gene: TRBV11-2
CDR3 protein: CASRGWRDRYEQYF
CDR3 DNA: TGTGCCAGCAGGGGTTGGCGGGACCGCTACGAGCAGTACTTC

clone size: NA
J gene: TRBJ1-5
D gene: NA
V gene: TRBV7-9
CDR3 protein: CASSFQANQPQHF
CDR3 DNA: TGTGCCAGCAGCTTCCAGGCCAATCAGCCCCAGCATTTT

clone size: NA
J gene: TRBJ2-3
D gene: NA
V gene: TRBV7-9
CDR3 protein: CASSLRSDTQYF
CDR3 DNA: TGTGCCAGCAGCTTACGGTCAGATACGCAGTATTTT

clone size: once
J gene: TRBJ2-3
D gene: NA
V gene: TRBV12-3/TRBV12-4
CDR3 protein: CASNGQGTDTQYF
CDR3 DNA: TGTGCCAGCAACGGTCAGGGCACAGATACGCAGTATTTT

clone size: NA
J gene: TRBJ2-3
D gene: NA
V gene: TRBV6-5
CDR3 protein: CASRLQANTDTQYF
CDR3 DNA: TGTGCCAGCCGCCTACAGGCAAATACAGATACGCAGTATTTT

clone size: NA
J gene: TRBJ1-1
D gene: TRBD1
V gene: TRBV9
CDR3 protein: CASSPRDRAAEAFF
CDR3 DNA: TGTGCCAGCAGCCCTCGGGACAGGGCCGCTGAAGCTTTCTTT

clone size: NA
J gene: TRBJ2-3
D gene: NA
V gene: TRBV2
CDR3 protein: CASSLSPEGTQYF
CDR3 DNA: TGTGCCAGCAGTCTGTCTCCGGAGGGTACGCAGTATTTT

clone size: NA
J gene: TRBJ1-2
D gene: TRBD1
V gene: TRBV6-5
CDR3 protein: CASSTSGQSYGYTF
CDR3 DNA: TGTGCCAGCAGTACCTCGGGACAGTCCTATGGCTACACCTTC

clone size: NA
J gene: TRBJ1-5
D gene: NA
V gene: TRBV27
CDR3 protein: CASRIQADQPQHF
CDR3 DNA: TGTGCCAGCAGGATCCAGGCCGATCAGCCCCAGCATTTT

clone size: NA
J gene: TRBJ2-5
D gene: TRBD2
V gene: TRBV7-9
CDR3 protein: CASSPGTSGGPSQETQYF
CDR3 DNA: TGTGCCAGCAGCCCCGGGACTAGCGGGGGGCCCAGCCAAGAGACCCAGTACTTC

clone size: once
J gene: TRBJ2-5
D gene: NA
V gene: TRBV11-2
CDR3 protein: CASSLAVAPGQETQYF
CDR3 DNA: TGTGCCAGCAGCTTAGCCGTGGCGCCAGGACAAGAGACCCAGTACTTC

clone size: once
J gene: TRBJ2-3
D gene: NA
V gene: TRBV28
CDR3 protein: CASSLQGFPDTQYF
CDR3 DNA: TGTGCCAGCAGTTTACAGGGATTCCCAGATACGCAGTATTTT

clone size: NA
J gene: TRBJ1-6
D gene: TRBD1
V gene: TRBV5-4
CDR3 protein: CASSLARGQGVTSPLHF
CDR3 DNA: TGTGCCAGCAGCTTGGCCCGTGGACAGGGAGTAACTTCACCCCTCCACTTT

clone size: NA
J gene: TRBJ1-2
D gene: TRBD1
V gene: TRBV4-3
CDR3 protein: CASSLETGTGYGYTF
CDR3 DNA: TGCGCCAGCAGCCTAGAGACAGGGACGGGATATGGCTACACCTTC

clone size: NA
J gene: TRBJ2-5
D gene: NA
V gene: TRBV7-9
CDR3 protein: CASSLGGLQAQYF
CDR3 DNA: TGTGCCAGCAGCTTAGGAGGGCTCCAGGCCCAGTACTTC

clone size: NA
J gene: TRBJ2-7
D gene: NA
V gene: TRBV5-1
CDR3 protein: CASRLGPGTNNEQYF
CDR3 DNA: TGCGCCAGCAGGCTGGGCCCCGGGACAAATAACGAGCAGTACTTC

clone size: once
J gene: TRBJ1-2
D gene: TRBD1
V gene: TRBV6-5
CDR3 protein: CASRAQGAAVGYTF
CDR3 DNA: TGTGCCAGCAGGGCTCAGGGGGCTGCGGTCGGCTACACCTTC

clone size: NA
J gene: TRBJ2-1
D gene: NA
V gene: TRBV7-9
CDR3 protein: CASRLYNEQFF
CDR3 DNA: TGTGCCAGCAGACTATACAATGAGCAGTTCTTC